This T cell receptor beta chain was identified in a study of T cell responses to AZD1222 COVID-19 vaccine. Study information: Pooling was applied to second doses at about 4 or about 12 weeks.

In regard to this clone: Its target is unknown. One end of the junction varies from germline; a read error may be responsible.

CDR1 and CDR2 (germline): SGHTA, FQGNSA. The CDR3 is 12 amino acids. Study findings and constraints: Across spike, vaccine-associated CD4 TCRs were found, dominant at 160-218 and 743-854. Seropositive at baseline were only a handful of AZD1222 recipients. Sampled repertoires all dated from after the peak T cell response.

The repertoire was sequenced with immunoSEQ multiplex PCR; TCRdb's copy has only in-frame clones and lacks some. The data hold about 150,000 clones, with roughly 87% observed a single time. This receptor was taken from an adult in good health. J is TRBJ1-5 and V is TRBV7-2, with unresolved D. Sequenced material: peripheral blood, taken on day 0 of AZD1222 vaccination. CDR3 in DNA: TGTGCCAGCAGCTTAGACAATCCGCCCCAGCATTTT. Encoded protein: CASSLDNPPQHF.